The rows below give T cell receptor beta chains drawn from one sample of a study of T cell changes during pregnancy in multiple sclerosis. TCRdb's copy holds only in-frame clones and misses some; the assay was immunoSEQ multiplex PCR. The table has around 52,000 clones, 80% to 95% seen once. Sequenced material: CD4+ T cells from peripheral blood mononuclear cells, taken after pregnancy. These receptors were taken from a female donor in good health, enrolled as a control in a pregnancy study. CDR3s leave out the opening cysteine and the closing phenylalanine or tryptophan. Fields, in order: J gene, V gene, D gene, CDR3 protein. A D gene is named only where the DNA matches it firmly.

>TRBJ1-5|TRBV4-2|.
ASSRGRGQPQH
>TRBJ1-6|TRBV5-4|TRBD1
ASRKTGGRDSPLH
>TRBJ2-1|TRBV11-3|TRBD2
ASSLDIRGGAFNEQF
>TRBJ2-7|TRBV6-5|TRBD1
ASSSPGTGAYEQY
>TRBJ1-1|TRBV30|.
AWSVNRGTEAF
>TRBJ2-2|TRBV28|TRBD1
ASSFAGGYTGELF
>TRBJ1-6|TRBV5-4|.
ASSQQGRPFTLH
>TRBJ1-5|TRBV6-1|.
ASSSSGVYQPQH
>TRBJ1-6|TRBV7-8|TRBD1
ASSLVNRGAGSPLH
>TRBJ1-1|TRBV7-3|.
ASSLIGEGTEAF
>TRBJ2-3|TRBV7-2|.
ASSLERASTDTQY
>TRBJ2-1|TRBV6-1|.
ASLWEAREQF
>TRBJ1-2|TRBV2|.
ASSEEPTLYGYT
>TRBJ1-2|TRBV18|TRBD1
ASSYGQGANYGYT
>TRBJ2-3|TRBV7-6|TRBD2
ASSLALSSGVADTQY
>TRBJ2-7|TRBV7-2|.
ASSRSSYEQY
>TRBJ2-5|TRBV4-3|.
ASSQDQAGDETQY
>TRBJ1-5|TRBV2|.
ASSGQYNQPQH
>TRBJ1-2|TRBV14|.
ASSLLYRDYGYT
>TRBJ1-2|TRBV6-5|.
ASSSGHGRDYGYT
>TRBJ2-2|TRBV29-1|TRBD1
SVRGTSGELF
>TRBJ1-2|TRBV7-9|TRBD1
ASSSGQGALYGYT
>TRBJ2-5|TRBV5-4|.
ASSFGGSQETQY
>TRBJ2-5|TRBV6-1|.
ASSKRDGRQETQY
>TRBJ1-2|TRBV29-1|.
SVDDWGGTGVANYGYT
>TRBJ2-1|TRBV10-3|TRBD1
AISGNRGLPNEQF
>TRBJ1-2|TRBV28|TRBD1
ASSLLGQGTST
>TRBJ1-2|TRBV25-1|.
ASSESGFGYT
>TRBJ2-5|TRBV5-1|TRBD1
ASSLGTRGQETQY
>TRBJ1-5|TRBV7-9|.
ASSFGGGDNQPQH
>TRBJ1-1|TRBV18|.
ASSPSIDTEAF
>TRBJ1-6|TRBV19|TRBD1
ASSLTGSPDSPLH
>TRBJ1-2|TRBV28|TRBD1
ASSSQGALGYGYT
>TRBJ2-1|TRBV9|.
ASSASGFEQF
>.|TRBV5-1|TRBD1
ASSFRDRSYEQY
>TRBJ1-2|TRBV29-1|.
SVDSVGGVSGYT
>TRBJ1-2|TRBV15|.
ATSEAAGANYGYT
>TRBJ1-1|TRBV7-2|TRBD1
ASSFPGQAEAF
>TRBJ2-3|TRBV25-1|TRBD2
ASSAGTSGATDTQY
>TRBJ1-5|TRBV5-6|TRBD1
ARPDRPRH
>TRBJ1-2|TRBV12-1|.
ASSIYGYT
>TRBJ2-2|TRBV6-4|.
ASSPFPANTGELF
>TRBJ1-1|TRBV7-2|.
ASSRQLNTEAF